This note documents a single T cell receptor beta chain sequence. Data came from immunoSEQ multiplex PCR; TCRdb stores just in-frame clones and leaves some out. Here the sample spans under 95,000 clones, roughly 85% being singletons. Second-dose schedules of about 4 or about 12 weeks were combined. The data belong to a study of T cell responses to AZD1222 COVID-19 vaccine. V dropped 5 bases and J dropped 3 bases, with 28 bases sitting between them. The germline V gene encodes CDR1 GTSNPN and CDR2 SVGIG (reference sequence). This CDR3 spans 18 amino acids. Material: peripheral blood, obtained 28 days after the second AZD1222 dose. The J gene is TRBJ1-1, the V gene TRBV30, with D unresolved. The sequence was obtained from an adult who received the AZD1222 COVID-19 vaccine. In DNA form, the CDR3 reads TGTGCCTGGTTTCCACCGAAGACTGCGCCTACTAGGGACACTGAAGCTTTCTTT. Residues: CAWFPPKTAPTRDTEAFF. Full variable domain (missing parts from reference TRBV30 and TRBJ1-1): SQTIHQWPATLVQPVGSPLSLECTVEGTSNPNLYWYRQAAGRGLQLLFYSVGIGQISSEVPQNLSASRPQDRQFILSSKKLLLSDSGFYLCAWFPPKTAPTRDTEAFFGQGTRLTVV.